The 10 T cell receptor beta chains below come from one sample, sequenced in a study of regulatory T cells in long-lasting Graves disease (dated by TCRdb to the early 2020s). Receptor amplification or capture employed multiplex PCR. Sequencer: Illumina HiSeq 4000. TCR beta libraries were built with iRepertoire HTBI primers and Arm-PCR amplification of CDR3 regions. The public sequencing data were trimmed at Q25 with fastp and processed into clonotypes with MiXCR by TCRdb, which kept only in-frame beta chains. Duplicate CDR3 protein sequences are folded into a single record with the most common DNA and genes. The sample table holds 400,000 to 500,000 distinct CDR3 sequences, of which 15% were seen once. In total, the top ten clones hold about 7.8% of the sample. In the paper's terms, the time point label means: newly diagnosed GD, antithyroid drugs for less than 3 months. For both TCR sequencing and RNA sequencing, RNA was extracted from PBMCs in TRIzol.

These data also formed part of another study, on T cells in Graves' hyperthyroidism and ophthalmopathy.

The sequencing used peripheral blood mononuclear cells (PBMCs), collected at new diagnosis, from a patient treated with antithyroid drugs. These receptors all come from a woman aged 40 to 55 with Graves disease. Donor details come from another sample of the same person, matched by shared clones.

The CDR3 DNA is TGTGCCAGCAGTTCCGTACGCGACGAGCAGTACTTC. Amino acid sequence: CASSSVRDEQYF. The V and J genes are TRBV12-3 or TRBV12-4 and TRBJ2-7; D is unclear. Trimming removed 4 bases at V and 5 bases at J, with 9 bases between. CDR3 length equals 12 residues.

A few counts support this clonotype. The chain joins TRBV20-1 to TRBJ2-5; 10 nucleotides align to TRBD2. This CDR3 region has 14 residues. The trim removed 6 bases at V and 3 bases at J, leaving 7 bases unmatched. CDR1 is DFQATT, CDR2 SNEGSKA, per germline (reference sequence). The CDR3 sequence is CSAVPLAGEETQYF. The CDR3 coding sequence is TGCAGTGCCGTTCCTCTAGCGGGAGAAGAGACCCAGTACTTC.

This clonotype was observed at least ten times. The V and J genes are TRBV20-1 and TRBJ2-7; 9 bases agree with TRBD2. The V and J ends lost 0 bases and 9 bases, in that order; junction bases with no gene match: 12. In germline, CDR1 is DFQATT, CDR2 SNEGSKA (reference sequence). The length of the CDR3 is 15 residues. The CDR3 coding sequence is TGCAGTGCTAGAGATATCGATAGCGGGGGCCGCTCGCAGTACTTC. Translation gives CSARDIDSGGRSQYF.

This clonotype was counted ten times or more. V is TRBV19 and J is TRBJ1-2; 11 nucleotides agree with TRBD1. Per the germline V gene, CDR1 is LNHDA and CDR2 is SQIVND (reference sequence). The CDR3 sequence is 16 residues long. Trimming removed 4 bases from V and 3 bases from J; junction bases left unmatched: 7. DNA for the CDR3: TGTGCCAGTAGTAAAACCGGGACAGGGGGGGACTATGGCTACACCTTC. As protein: CASSKTGTGGDYGYTF. Based on the CDR3 plus reference TRBV19 and TRBJ1-2, the full variable domain is DGGITQSPKYLFRKEGQNVTLSCEQNLNHDAMYWYRQDPGQGLRLIYYSQIVNDFQKGDIAEGYSVSREKKESFPLTVTSAQKNPTAFYLCASSKTGTGGDYGYTFGSGTRLTVV.

Ten or more counts support this clonotype. The gene calls are TRBV18 and TRBJ2-7, with 10 bases matching TRBD2. Looked up from germline, CDR1 is KGHSH and CDR2 is LQKENI. Trimming cost V 6 bases and J 0 bases; bases outside gene matches: 11. This CDR3 comprises 17 residues. The CDR3 spells CASSAPGLADSSYEQYF. The CDR3 DNA follows: TGTGCCAGCTCCGCCCCTGGACTAGCGGACAGCTCCTACGAGCAGTACTTC.

In its sample, this clonotype was seen many times. The genes are TRBV9 and TRBJ2-3; D not certain. Per germline, CDR1 SGDLS and CDR2 YYNGEE. This CDR3 contains 13 residues. V was cut by 0 bases and J by 2 bases, with 4 bases left in between. The CDR3 loop reads CASSVAITDTQYF. CDR3 sequence (DNA): TGTGCCAGCAGCGTAGCAATCACAGATACGCAGTATTTT.

This clonotype was counted only a few times. V gene TRBV7-2 combines with J gene TRBJ2-1; D possibly corresponds to TRBD2 (5 bases). The V gene's germline CDR1 is SGHTA and CDR2 FQGNSA. Trimming left V 7 bases short and J 8 bases short, with 9 bases between. The length of the CDR3 is 11 residues. CDR3 loop: CASTTRDEQFF. CDR3 sequence (DNA): TGTGCCAGCACCACTAGGGATGAGCAGTTCTTC.

This clonotype was counted ten times or more. The V gene is TRBV18, the J gene TRBJ1-1; perhaps TRBD1 as D (5 bases). With 2 bases removed from V and 6 bases from J, the gap between germline ends came to 19 bases. This CDR3 comprises 16 residues. Germline CDR1 and CDR2: KGHSH and LQKENI. The CDR3 coding sequence is TGTGCCAGCTCACCAAACGGACAAGGGGTTAGTGCTGAAGCTTTCTTT. As protein: CASSPNGQGVSAEAFF.

This clonotype was seen more than once but under ten times. A much bigger clone sits one base away, suggesting this may be a read error. The chain joins TRBV7-9 to TRBJ2-5; TRBD2 matches at 8 bases. Germline V gene data show CDR1 as SEHNR and CDR2 as FQNEAQ (reference sequence). The CDR3 contains 15 residues. V was clipped by 1 base and J by 0 bases; unmatched bases: 1. CDR3 nucleotide sequence: TGTGCCAGCAGCTTAGGCGGGAGGAACCAAGAGACCCAGTACTTC. Its translation is CASSLGGRNQETQYF.

This clonotype was observed many times. The chain employs TRBV28 and TRBJ2-7, with D perhaps given as TRBD1 or TRBD2 (5 bases each). V was pared by 3 bases and J by 2 bases, with 11 bases between. Germline CDR1 is MDHEN and CDR2 is SYDVKM. This CDR3 contains 14 residues. CDR3 coding DNA: TGTGCCAGCAGTTTCTTTCAGGGACCCTACGAGCAGTACTTC. Amino acid sequence: CASSFFQGPYEQYF.